The source of this T cell receptor (beta chain) is a study of PD-L1 blockade in urothelial cancer. Germline values: CDR1 ENHRY, CDR2 SYGVKD. This CDR3 contains 12 residues. The germline V and J ends were trimmed by 4 bases and 5 bases, with 6 bases remaining between them. Only in-frame clones appear in the TCRdb table, and some are missing; sequencing was by immunoSEQ multiplex PCR. In the table there are 45,000 to 60,000 clones, over 75% of which are singletons. Time point: pretreatment peripheral blood. The chain joins TRBV10-3 to TRBJ2-1; tentatively, D is TRBD2 (5 bases). The sequencing here drew on PBMCs, taken around atezolizumab (anti-PD-L1) treatment. This TCR came from a man aged 70 or older with urothelial cancer. In nucleotides, the CDR3 is TGTGCCATCAGTGGGACTGACAATGAGCAGTTCTTC. Translating gives CAISGTDNEQFF.